The entry below gives a single T cell receptor (beta chain) sequence along with its context. This sample was included in a study of blood T cell repertoires in COVID-19. Study overall: COVID-19 samples, acute and convalescent, were from the United States, Italy and Spain. The cDNA or gDNA used as material had been derived from T cells, B-cell-depleted T cells, or PBMCs.

The V gene lost 4 bases and the J gene lost 3 bases, with 13 bases spanning the gap. The CDR3 sequence is 14 residues long. CDR1 SGHRS and CDR2 YFSETQ come from the germline V gene. Per the study methods: Estimated nucleated cell counts came from reference gene primer amplification. Measured with immunoSEQ multiplex PCR; TCRdb has only the in-frame clones, and not every one. V, J and clone size are those of that table, while D and trimming were read from the DNA. The profile shows 300,000 or so clones, around 87% of them singletons. The clonotype was recovered from a woman in her 50s who had recovered from COVID-19. The J gene is TRBJ1-2, the V gene TRBV5-1; D might be TRBD1 (6 bases). Material: peripheral blood. CDR3 bases: TGCGCCAGCAGCATACAGGGATCTGACTATGGCTACACCTTC. Its protein is CASSIQGSDYGYTF.